The present T cell receptor beta chain was sequenced within a study of sequential checkpoint blockade in melanoma. Ten or more counts support this clone. What it binds is unknown. Specified treatment: randomized to nivolumab then ipilimumab (arm A) or the reverse (arm B). None of the patients previously received DNA-damaging chemotherapy. Findings and limits, study-wide: PD-L1 staining and CD8+ counts, not mutational load, tracked tumor T-cell clonality.

Germline assignment: CDR1 SGHNT and CDR2 YENEEA. V lost 3 bases to trimming and J lost 2 bases, with 11 bases between them. This CDR3 comprises 14 residues. TCRdb's table, derived via immunoSEQ multiplex PCR, lists solely in-frame clones and lacks some. This table holds roughly 9,300 clones, roughly 29% found once. The rearrangement uses TRBV11-3 and TRBJ2-7; possibly TRBD1 for D (5 bases). The material was tumor tissue (inferred from file names), obtained from a patient given nivolumab and ipilimumab in sequence. The origin of this receptor is a human donor with melanoma. The DNA of the CDR3 is TGTGCCAGCAGCTTGGTCGGCAGGGCCTACGAGCAGTACTTC. It codes for CASSLVGRAYEQYF.